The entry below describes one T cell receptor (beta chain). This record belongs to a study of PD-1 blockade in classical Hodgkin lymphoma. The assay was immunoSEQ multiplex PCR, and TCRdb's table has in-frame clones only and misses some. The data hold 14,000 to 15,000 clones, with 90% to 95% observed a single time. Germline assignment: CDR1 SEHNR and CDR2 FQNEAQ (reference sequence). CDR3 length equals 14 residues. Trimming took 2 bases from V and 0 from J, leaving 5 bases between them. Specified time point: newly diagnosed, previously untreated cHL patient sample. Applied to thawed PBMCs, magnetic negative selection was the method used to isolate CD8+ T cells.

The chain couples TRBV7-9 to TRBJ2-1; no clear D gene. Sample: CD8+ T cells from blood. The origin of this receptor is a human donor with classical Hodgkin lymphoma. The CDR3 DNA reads TGTGCCAGCAGCTTATCAAGCTCCTACAATGAGCAGTTCTTC. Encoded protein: CASSLSSSYNEQFF.